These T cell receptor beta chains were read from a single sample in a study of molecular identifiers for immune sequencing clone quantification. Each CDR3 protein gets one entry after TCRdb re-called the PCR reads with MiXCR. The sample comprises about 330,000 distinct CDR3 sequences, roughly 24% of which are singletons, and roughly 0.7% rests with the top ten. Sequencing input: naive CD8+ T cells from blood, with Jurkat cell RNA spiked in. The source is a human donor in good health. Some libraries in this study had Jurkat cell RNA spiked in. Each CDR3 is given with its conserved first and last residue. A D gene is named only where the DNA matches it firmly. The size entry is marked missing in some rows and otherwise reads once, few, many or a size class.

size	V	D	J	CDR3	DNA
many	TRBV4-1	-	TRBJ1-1	CASSPRVMNTEAFF	TGCGCCAGCAGCCCAAGGGTAATGAACACTGAAGCTTTCTTT
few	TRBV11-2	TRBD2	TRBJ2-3	CASSSPSGGDTQYF	TGTGCCAGCAGCTCACCGAGCGGGGGAGATACGCAGTATTTT
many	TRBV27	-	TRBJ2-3	CASSLMGILIDTQYF	TGTGCCAGCAGTTTAATGGGGATTCTGATAGATACGCAGTATTTT
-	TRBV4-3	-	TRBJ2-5	CASSQDNSPRETQYF	TGCGCCAGCAGCCAAGATAATAGCCCTCGGGAGACCCAGTACTTC
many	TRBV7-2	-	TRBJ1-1	CASSAAGWDTEAFF	TGTGCCAGCAGCGCAGCAGGTTGGGACACTGAAGCTTTCTTT
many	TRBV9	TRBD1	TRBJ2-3	CASSRLDRGSTDTQYF	TGTGCCAGCAGTCGTCTGGACAGGGGAAGCACAGATACGCAGTATTTT
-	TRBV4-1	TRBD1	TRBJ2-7	CASSQVLGTGSYEQYF	TGCGCCAGCAGCCAAGTGCTCGGGACAGGCTCCTACGAGCAGTACTTC
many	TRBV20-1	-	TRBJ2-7	CSASGWGIAYEQYF	TGCAGTGCTAGTGGATGGGGGATAGCCTACGAGCAGTACTTC
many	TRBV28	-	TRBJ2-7	CASSFRGTLLYEQYF	TGTGCCAGCAGTTTCAGGGGCACTCTTCTCTACGAGCAGTACTTC
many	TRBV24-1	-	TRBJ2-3	CATSDHTDTQYF	TGTGCCACCAGTGACCACACAGATACGCAGTATTTT
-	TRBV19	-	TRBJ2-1	CASSIGDRSYNEQFF	TGTGCCAGTAGTATAGGGGACCGGTCCTACAATGAGCAGTTCTTC
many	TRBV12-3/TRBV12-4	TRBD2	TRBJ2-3	CASSPSGSGTDTQYF	TGTGCCAGCAGCCCTAGCGGGAGCGGGACAGATACGCAGTATTTT
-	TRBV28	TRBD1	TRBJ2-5	CASLAGTGGLTQYF	TGTGCCAGCTTAGCCGGGACAGGGGGCCTGACCCAGTACTTC
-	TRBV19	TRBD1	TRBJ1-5	CASSMGQGVSGNQPQHF	TGTGCCAGTAGTATGGGACAGGGGGTTTCGGGCAATCAGCCCCAGCATTTT
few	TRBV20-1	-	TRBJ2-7	CSARDRGVGEQYF	TGCAGTGCTAGAGACAGGGGGGTCGGCGAGCAGTACTTC
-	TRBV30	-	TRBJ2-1	CAWSVASYNEQFF	TGTGCCTGGAGTGTGGCTAGCTACAATGAGCAGTTCTTC
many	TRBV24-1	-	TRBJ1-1	CATQWGQRTEAFF	TGTGCCACCCAATGGGGGCAACGCACTGAAGCTTTCTTT
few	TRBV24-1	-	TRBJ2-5	CATSAPGTQETQYF	TGTGCCACCAGTGCCCCGGGAACACAAGAGACCCAGTACTTC
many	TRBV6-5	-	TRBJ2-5	CASSYGLETQYF	TGTGCCAGCAGTTACGGTTTGGAGACCCAGTACTTC
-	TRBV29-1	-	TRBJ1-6	CSPVKGPSFASPLHF	TGCAGCCCAGTAAAAGGGCCTTCCTTCGCTTCACCCCTCCACTTT
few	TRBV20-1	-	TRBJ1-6	CSARGAPLGSPLHF	TGCAGTGCTAGAGGGGCTCCTCTCGGTTCACCCCTCCACTTT
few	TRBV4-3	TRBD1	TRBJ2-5	CASSQGDRAQETQYF	TGCGCCAGCAGCCAAGGGGACAGGGCTCAAGAGACCCAGTACTTC
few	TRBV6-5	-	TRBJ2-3	CASSYTGLGTDTQYF	TGTGCCAGCAGTTATACCGGACTCGGCACAGATACGCAGTATTTT
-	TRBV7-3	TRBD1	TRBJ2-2	CASSFGTGGAGELFF	TGTGCCAGCAGCTTCGGGACAGGGGGAGCGGGGGAGCTGTTTTTT
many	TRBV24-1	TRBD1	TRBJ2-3	CATSDETGYTDTQYF	TGTGCCACCAGTGATGAGACAGGGTACACAGATACGCAGTATTTT
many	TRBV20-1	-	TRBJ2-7	CSARDPYEQYF	TGCAGTGCTAGAGATCCCTACGAGCAGTACTTC
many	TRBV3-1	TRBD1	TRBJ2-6	CASTKTGLSSGANVLTF	TGTGCCAGCACCAAGACAGGGCTAAGCTCTGGGGCCAACGTCCTGACTTTC
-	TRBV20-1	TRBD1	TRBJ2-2	CSARPSSLIGQGETGELFF	TGCAGTGCTAGACCCTCCTCTCTTATTGGACAGGGGGAGACCGGGGAGCTGTTTTTT
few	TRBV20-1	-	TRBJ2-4	CSAHTGQSAKNIQYF	TGCAGTGCTCACACGGGACAATCAGCCAAAAACATTCAGTACTTC
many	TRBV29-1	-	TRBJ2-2	CSVEMSGELFF	TGCAGCGTCGAAATGAGCGGGGAGCTGTTTTTT
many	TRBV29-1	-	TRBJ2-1	CSVYGRIYNEQFF	TGCAGCGTTTACGGGAGAATCTACAATGAGCAGTTCTTC
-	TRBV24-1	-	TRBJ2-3	CATSDVWREDSTDTQYF	TGTGCCACCAGTGATGTGTGGCGGGAAGATAGCACAGATACGCAGTATTTT
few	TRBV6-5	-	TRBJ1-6	CASSYWDGNSPLHF	TGTGCCAGCAGTTACTGGGACGGAAATTCACCCCTCCACTTT
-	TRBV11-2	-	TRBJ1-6	CASSSTGTANNSPLHF	TGTGCCAGCAGCTCTACCGGGACTGCCAACAATTCACCCCTCCACTTT
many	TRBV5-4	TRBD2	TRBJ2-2	CASSSGGLDTGELFF	TGTGCCAGCAGCTCGGGGGGGCTCGACACCGGGGAGCTGTTTTTT
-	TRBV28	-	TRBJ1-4	CASSLWSGTSLSTNEKLFF	TGTGCCAGCAGTTTATGGAGCGGGACCTCTCTATCTACTAATGAAAAACTGTTTTTT
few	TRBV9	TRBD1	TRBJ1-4	CASSAGQGAATNEKLFF	TGTGCCAGCAGCGCCGGACAGGGGGCGGCAACTAATGAAAAACTGTTTTTT
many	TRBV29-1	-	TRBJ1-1	CSVDQDGSTEAFF	TGCAGCGTTGATCAGGACGGCTCCACTGAAGCTTTCTTT
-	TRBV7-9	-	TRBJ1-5	CASSTTGTENQPQHF	TGTGCCAGCAGTACCACCGGGACGGAGAATCAGCCCCAGCATTTT
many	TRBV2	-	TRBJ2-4	CASSAGFIAKNIQYF	TGTGCCAGCAGTGCGGGGTTTATAGCCAAAAACATTCAGTACTTC
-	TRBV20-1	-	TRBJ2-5	CSAPRGTQEETQYF	TGCAGTGCTCCCCGCGGGACCCAAGAAGAGACCCAGTACTTC
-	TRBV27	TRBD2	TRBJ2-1	CASSSTAGRAYNEQFF	TGTGCCAGCAGTTCCACAGCGGGGAGGGCCTACAATGAGCAGTTCTTC
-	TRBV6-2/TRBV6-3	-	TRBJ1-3	CASSTVDSGSGNTIYF	TGTGCCAGCAGCACGGTCGACTCCGGCTCTGGAAACACCATATATTTT
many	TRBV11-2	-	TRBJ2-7	CASSLRGLADEQYF	TGTGCCAGCAGCCTCCGCGGGCTAGCTGACGAGCAGTACTTC
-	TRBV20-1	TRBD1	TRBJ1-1	CSARVRGLNTEAFF	TGCAGTGCTAGAGTCAGGGGGCTGAACACTGAAGCTTTCTTT
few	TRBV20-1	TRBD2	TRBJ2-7	CSARDTPLAGVTYEQYF	TGCAGTGCTAGAGATACTCCTTTAGCGGGAGTAACCTACGAGCAGTACTTC
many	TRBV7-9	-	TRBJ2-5	CASSVSDPETQYF	TGTGCCAGCAGTGTGAGCGATCCGGAGACCCAGTACTTC
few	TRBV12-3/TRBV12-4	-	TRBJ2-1	CASSSSGNEQFF	TGTGCCAGCAGCTCGAGCGGGAATGAGCAGTTCTTC
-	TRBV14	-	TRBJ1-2	CASSQVSGSMLGYTF	TGTGCCAGCAGCCAAGTTTCCGGATCCATGCTCGGCTACACCTTC
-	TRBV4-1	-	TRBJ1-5	CASSQDEGSYQPQHF	TGCGCCAGCAGCCAAGATGAAGGGTCCTATCAGCCCCAGCATTTT
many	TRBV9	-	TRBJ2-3	CASSVAGTSTDTQYF	TGTGCCAGCAGCGTTGCGGGGACTAGCACAGATACGCAGTATTTT
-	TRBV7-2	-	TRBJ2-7	CTNSLATGRYEQYF	TGTACCAACAGCTTAGCTACCGGGAGATACGAGCAGTACTTC